Listed below are T cell receptor beta chains from one sample, sequenced in a study of cytomegalovirus exposure and HLA in healthy donors. The table came from immunoSEQ multiplex PCR; TCRdb's copy has only in-frame clones and leaves some out. The repertoire holds 150,000 to 200,000 clones, with approximately 80% as singletons. Source material: PBMCs. These receptors came from a man aged 25-45 years in good health and CMV-seronegative. Both conserved end residues are part of each CDR3. The order of the fields is D gene, J gene, V gene, CDR3 DNA, CDR3 protein. D genes are given only for firm matches.

D: TRBD1; J: TRBJ1-6; V: TRBV6-5; DNA: TGTGCCAGCAGTTACTCGGGGACAGGATCTTCACCCCTCCACTTT; CDR3: CASSYSGTGSSPLHF
D: NA; J: TRBJ1-5; V: TRBV15; DNA: TGTGCCACCAGCGGGCTCAATCAGCCCCAGCATTTT; CDR3: CATSGLNQPQHF
D: NA; J: TRBJ2-1; V: TRBV28; DNA: TGTGCCAGCAGTTTGAGGCGGGATGAAGATGAGCAGTTCTTC; CDR3: CASSLRRDEDEQFF
D: TRBD2; J: TRBJ2-7; V: TRBV29-1; DNA: TGCAGCGTGTGGACTAGCGGGAGGTACGAGCAGTACTTC; CDR3: CSVWTSGRYEQYF
D: NA; J: TRBJ1-5; V: TRBV28; DNA: TGTGCCATTCAACAGGGAGGGAGCAATCAGCCCCAGCATTTT; CDR3: CAIQQGGSNQPQHF
D: NA; J: TRBJ2-2; V: TRBV28; DNA: TGTGCCAGCAGTCGTATCAGGACGAACACCGGGGAGCTGTTTTTT; CDR3: CASSRIRTNTGELFF
D: NA; J: TRBJ1-1; V: TRBV6-5; DNA: TGTGCCAGCAGTTACCAAAAGACAGTGACTGAAGCTTTCTTT; CDR3: CASSYQKTVTEAFF
D: NA; J: TRBJ2-5; V: TRBV10-1; DNA: TGCGCCAGCAGTGACCTTAAGCTCGATAACGCCGTCCAAGAGACCCAGTACTTC; CDR3: CASSDLKLDNAVQETQYF
D: TRBD1; J: TRBJ1-4; V: TRBV5-4; DNA: TGTGCCAGCAGTCTCACCGGGACAGGGGTAGGGAAAGGCGAAAAACTGTTTTTT; CDR3: CASSLTGTGVGKGEKLFF
D: NA; J: TRBJ2-7; V: TRBV28; DNA: TGTGCCAGCAGTTTCATTTCCGGGGTTGCCTACGAGCAGTACTTC; CDR3: CASSFISGVAYEQYF